These 19 T cell receptor beta chains came from one sample sequenced in a study of regulatory T cells in long-lasting Graves disease. Investigators prepared the TCR beta libraries by applying iRepertoire HTBI primers and Arm-PCR of CDR3 regions. TCRdb analysed the multiplex PCR reads with MiXCR anew, one entry per CDR3 protein. Of 440,000 or so distinct CDR3 sequences detected, 15% appear once; the ten largest clones hold 16%. Noted time point: newly diagnosed GD, antithyroid drugs for less than 3 months. The TCR library was made from RNA extracted from PBMCs. This same sample was also taken into another study, of T cells in Graves' hyperthyroidism and ophthalmopathy.

Source: peripheral blood mononuclear cells (PBMCs), taken at new diagnosis, from a patient treated with antithyroid drugs. These receptors were collected from a woman under 40 with Graves disease.

There are a few counts of this clonotype. The chain links TRBV5-8 to TRBJ2-5, with D hard to call. The germline V and J ends were trimmed by 0 bases and 6 bases, with 6 bases remaining between them. The CDR3 spans 12 residues. In germline, CDR1 is SGHTS, CDR2 YDEGEE. CDR3: CASSLVSQTQYF. The CDR3 nucleotides read TGTGCCAGCAGCTTGGTCAGTCAGACCCAGTACTTC.

This clonotype was observed a few times. This chain joins TRBV4-1 and TRBJ2-7; D perhaps matches TRBD2 (6 bases). CDR3 size: 18 residues. V dropped 4 bases and J dropped 6 bases, with 28 bases sitting between them. Germline V CDR1 and CDR2: MGHRA, YSYEKL. The CDR3 DNA reads TGCGCCAGCAGCCTTGGACTAACGGGAAGGTCCCCGCTACGCGAGCAGTACTTC. This translates into CASSLGLTGRSPLREQYF.

The table lists this clonotype with many counts. The V gene is TRBV30, the J gene TRBJ2-7; 8 nucleotides match TRBD1. The CDR3 extends over 13 amino acids. Per germline, CDR1 GTSNPN and CDR2 SVGIG (reference sequence). V lost 5 bases and J lost 2; bases outside the gene matches: 5. CDR3 residues: CAWSGQVAYEQYF. The CDR3 DNA is TGTGCCTGGTCGGGACAGGTTGCCTACGAGCAGTACTTC. The whole variable domain, remainder taken from reference TRBV30 and TRBJ2-7, is SQTIHQWPATLVQPVGSPLSLECTVEGTSNPNLYWYRQAAGRGLQLLFYSVGIGQISSEVPQNLSASRPQDRQFILSSKKLLLSDSGFYLCAWSGQVAYEQYFGPGTRLTVT.

In its sample, this clonotype was seen a few times. The genes are TRBV11-2 and TRBJ1-3; D is unclear. CDR1 and CDR2 from the germline V gene are SGHAT and FQNNGV. Between the trimmed V and J ends, which lost 0 bases and 4 bases, there was a span of 13 bases. CDR3 size: 16 residues. CDR3 in DNA: TGTGCCAGCAGCTTAGATGCGGGCTCTACAGGAAACACCATATATTTT. Amino acids: CASSLDAGSTGNTIYF.

In this sample, this clonotype turned up many times. The gene calls are TRBV2 and TRBJ2-3; possible D gene TRBD1, 6 bases. The germline V gene has CDR1 SNHLY and CDR2 FYNNEI. V was clipped by 5 bases and J by 5 bases, with 11 bases between them. The length of the CDR3 is 13 residues. CDR3 sequence: CASSMDSLDTQYF. In DNA form, the CDR3 reads TGTGCCAGCAGTATGGACAGCCTAGATACGCAGTATTTT.

Details on this clonotype: One junction end disagrees with the germline gene, perhaps due to a read error. The chain couples TRBV20-1 to TRBJ1-3; D not resolved. Per germline, CDR1 DFQATT and CDR2 SNEGSKA (reference sequence). The CDR3 is 11 residues long. CDR3 amino acids: CSTRSANTIYF. The CDR3 DNA reads as TGCAGTACTAGAAGCGCGAACACCATATATTTT.

The CDR3 protein is CATSRVGGGTGELFF. Here the CDR3 DNA reads TGTGCCACCAGCAGAGTGGGCGGGGGCACCGGGGAGCTGTTTTTT. This sequence joins TRBV15 and TRBJ2-2, with 7 nucleotides matching TRBD2. Germline CDR1 LNHNV, CDR2 YYDKDF (reference sequence). The CDR3 loop spans 15 amino acids. J gave up 4 bases and V 1 base, and 3 bases lay outside the gene matches.

This clonotype was observed many times. The chain joins TRBV12-3 or TRBV12-4 to TRBJ2-3, with 7 positions matching TRBD2. V shed 6 bases and J 6 bases; nucleotides not matched to a gene: 6. The length of the CDR3 is 13 residues. CDR3 bases: TGTGCCAGCAGCTTTAGACTAGCTGATACGCAGTATTTT. Its protein product is CASSFRLADTQYF.

J is TRBJ2-3 and V is TRBV5-6; 10 nucleotides agree with TRBD2. V dropped 5 bases and J dropped 4; count of bases not matched to a gene: 13. Germline V gene data show CDR1 as SGHDT and CDR2 as YYEEEE. The CDR3 runs 17 residues. Here the CDR3 reads CASSYRVAGGGADTQYF. CDR3 DNA: TGTGCCAGCAGTTACAGGGTAGCGGGAGGAGGCGCAGATACGCAGTATTTT.

This clonotype was recorded many times. The genes are TRBV27 and TRBJ2-3; TRBD2 matches 11 bases. V lost 3 bases and J lost 6; bases outside the gene matches: 8. The CDR3 covers 16 residues. Germline-derived CDR1 and CDR2 are MNHEY and SMNVEV (reference sequence). CDR3 DNA sequence: TGTGCCAGCAGTTTGGTGGGACTAGCGGAGGCTGATACGCAGTATTTT. Amino acid sequence: CASSLVGLAEADTQYF.

This clonotype showed up many times. J is TRBJ2-7 and V is TRBV29-1, with 8 bases matching TRBD1. With 5 bases clipped from V and 5 bases from J, the junction kept 2 bases outside the gene matches. Germline values: CDR1 SQVTM, CDR2 ANQGSEA. The CDR3 is 11 residues long. CDR3 amino acids: CSVSQGDEQYF. DNA for the CDR3: TGCAGCGTTTCACAGGGGGACGAGCAGTACTTC.

This clonotype has ten or more counts. The chain joins TRBV7-2 to TRBJ2-7; 7 nucleotides align to TRBD2. The CDR3 covers 15 residues. Trimming removed 4 bases from V and 0 bases from J; junction bases left unmatched: 6. Germline V gene lookup returns CDR1 SGHTA and CDR2 FQGNSA. CDR3 DNA: TGTGCCAGCAGCTCGCGCGGGAGCTTCTCCTACGAGCAGTACTTC. Protein: CASSSRGSFSYEQYF.

This clonotype was observed many times. This chain connects TRBV20-1 to TRBJ2-1, with D maybe TRBD1 (6 bases). V shed 4 bases and J shed 8 bases, with 27 bases lying between them. This CDR3 comprises 17 residues. Germline V gene sequence: CDR1 DFQATT, CDR2 SNEGSKA (reference sequence). The CDR3 sequence: CSAKEIRDKHLRYEQFF. The CDR3, as DNA: TGCAGTGCTAAAGAAATCCGGGACAAACACCTCAGATATGAGCAGTTCTTC.

This clonotype was seen repeatedly, ten times or more. The chain links TRBV30 to TRBJ2-1; 8 bases align to TRBD1. Germline CDR1 and CDR2: GTSNPN and SVGIG (reference sequence). J lost 6 bases, V lost 2 bases, and 6 bases had no gene match. This CDR3 has 14 amino acids. The CDR3 sequence is CAWSLGQEFNEQFF. The CDR3 region has the DNA TGTGCCTGGAGTCTGGGACAGGAATTCAATGAGCAGTTCTTC. The variable domain in full, completed from reference TRBV30 and TRBJ2-1, reads SQTIHQWPATLVQPVGSPLSLECTVEGTSNPNLYWYRQAAGRGLQLLFYSVGIGQISSEVPQNLSASRPQDRQFILSSKKLLLSDSGFYLCAWSLGQEFNEQFFGPGTRLTVL.

The sample holds a few counts of this clonotype. This rearrangement joins TRBV9 to TRBJ2-5; perhaps D is TRBD1 or TRBD2 (9 bases each). Germline assignment: CDR1 SGDLS and CDR2 YYNGEE. The CDR3 contains 21 residues. V was cut by 2 bases and J by 5 bases, with 34 bases left in between. For the CDR3, the DNA is TGTGCCAGCAGCGTCGACAGGGGGGGACTAGCTGCTAACCCGAGGTGGGAGACCCAGTACTTC. It encodes CASSVDRGGLAANPRWETQYF.

The chain employs TRBV20-1 and TRBJ2-5; D is possibly TRBD1 (5 bases). CDR1 and CDR2 from the germline V gene are DFQATT and SNEGSKA (reference sequence). CDR3 length: 14 residues. The V gene lost 0 bases and the J gene lost 7 bases, with 15 bases spanning the gap. This CDR3 reads CSARDPQALGTQYF. The CDR3 nucleotides read TGCAGTGCTAGAGATCCACAGGCGTTAGGGACCCAGTACTTC.

This clonotype was observed many times. This sequence joins TRBV12-3 or TRBV12-4 and TRBJ2-5, with TRBD2 as a possible D gene (6 bases). The CDR3 is 17 amino acids. V shed 3 bases and J shed 5 bases, with 22 bases lying between them. This CDR3 is CASSLRPWQRGGETQYF. The DNA of the CDR3 is TGTGCCAGCAGTTTGAGGCCCTGGCAGCGCGGAGGGGAGACCCAGTACTTC.

This clonotype showed up just a few times. The V and J genes are TRBV30 and TRBJ1-3; possible D gene TRBD1, 6 bases. V lost 7 bases and J 2 bases, leaving 12 bases between the germline ends. The germline CDR1 and CDR2 sequences are GTSNPN and SVGIG (reference sequence). The CDR3 extends over 13 amino acids. The CDR3 protein is CAFQGGTGNTIYF. The CDR3, as DNA: TGTGCCTTTCAAGGGGGAACTGGAAACACCATATATTTT.

In this sample, this clonotype turned up many times. V is TRBV20-1 and J is TRBJ2-7; D is perhaps TRBD1 (6 bases). The CDR3 consists of 18 residues. Germline-derived CDR1 and CDR2 are DFQATT and SNEGSKA (reference sequence). V was pared by 0 bases and J by 3 bases, with 24 bases between. The CDR3 protein is CSARDPGRQVRGNYEQYF. The CDR3 region has the DNA TGCAGTGCTAGAGATCCCGGGCGACAGGTACGAGGGAACTACGAGCAGTACTTC.